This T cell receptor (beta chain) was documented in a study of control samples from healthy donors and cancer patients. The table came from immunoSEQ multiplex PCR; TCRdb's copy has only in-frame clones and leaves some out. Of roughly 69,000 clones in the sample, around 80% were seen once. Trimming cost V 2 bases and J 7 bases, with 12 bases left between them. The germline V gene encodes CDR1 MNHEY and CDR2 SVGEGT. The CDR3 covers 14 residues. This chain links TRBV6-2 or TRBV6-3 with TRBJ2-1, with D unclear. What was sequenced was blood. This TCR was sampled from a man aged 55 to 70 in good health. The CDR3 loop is CASSYPRNGNEQFF. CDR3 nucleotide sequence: TGTGCCAGCAGTTACCCTCGGAATGGGAATGAGCAGTTCTTC.